A single sample gave rise to the 9 T cell receptor beta chains below, sequenced in a study of T cell responses to AZD1222 COVID-19 vaccine. The repertoire was sequenced with immunoSEQ multiplex PCR; TCRdb's copy has only in-frame clones and lacks some. Of about 160,000 clones detected, 94% appear once; the ten largest clones hold 1.3%. The starting material was peripheral blood, obtained on day 0 of AZD1222 vaccination. These receptors were collected from an adult in good health.

This rearrangement joins TRBV18 to TRBJ2-7; 7 positions match TRBD1. CDR1 is KGHSH, CDR2 LQKENI, per germline. The V and J ends lost 5 bases and 0 bases, in that order; junction bases with no gene match: 10. The CDR3 has 16 amino acids. This CDR3 is CASSDLTGLASYEQYV. The DNA for the CDR3 is TGTGCCAGCTCAGACCTGACAGGGTTGGCCTCCTACGAGCAGTACGTC.

The V call is TRBV28, the J call TRBJ2-7; 11 positions match TRBD2. This CDR3 contains 15 residues. Trimming cost V 6 bases and J 2 bases; bases outside gene matches: 6. The germline V gene has CDR1 MDHEN and CDR2 SYDVKM. The CDR3 sequence: CASSPGTSGPYEQYV. For the CDR3, the DNA is TGTGCCAGCAGCCCCGGGACTAGCGGACCCTACGAGCAGTACGTC.

The chain combines TRBV4-1 with TRBJ2-3; D perhaps matches TRBD2 (6 bases). Looked up from germline, CDR1 is MGHRA and CDR2 is YSYEKL. Between the trimmed V and J ends, which lost 4 bases and 2 bases, there was a span of 22 bases. The CDR3 length is 18 residues. The CDR3 protein is CASSPRDRRGGTTDTQYF. The CDR3 coding sequence is TGCGCCAGCAGCCCCAGGGACCGTCGGGGAGGTACCACAGATACGCAGTATTTT.

The chain links TRBV28 to TRBJ2-1; tentative D call: TRBD1 (6 bases). The CDR3 extends over 10 amino acids. Germline values: CDR1 MDHEN, CDR2 SYDVKM. With 8 bases removed from V and 10 bases from J, the gap between germline ends came to 9 bases. In nucleotides, the CDR3 is TGTGCCAGCGGAGACAGGGAGCAGTTCTTC. Translated, it gives CASGDREQFF.

The chain joins TRBV18 to TRBJ2-5; the match to TRBD1 covers 7 bases. The V and J ends lost 2 bases and 5 bases, in that order; junction bases with no gene match: 5. Germline CDR1 is KGHSH and CDR2 is LQKENI. The CDR3 contains 14 residues. CDR3 in amino acids: CASSPATGRETQYF. Here the CDR3 DNA reads TGTGCCAGCTCACCAGCGACAGGGCGGGAGACCCAGTACTTC.

This clone was detected only once. This chain connects TRBV4-3 to TRBJ2-2; 11 bases map to TRBD1. CDR1 LGHNA and CDR2 YSLEER come from the germline V gene. This CDR3 region has 19 residues. Losses at the gene ends were 0 bases for V and 4 bases for J; bases not matched to a gene: 10. CDR3 loop: CASSQERTGQGAFTGELFF. The CDR3 region has the DNA TGCGCCAGCAGCCAAGAAAGGACCGGACAGGGGGCGTTCACCGGGGAGCTGTTTTTT.

The rearrangement links TRBV5-1 to TRBJ1-1; D unclear. The CDR3 spans 16 residues. Germline CDR1 reads SGHRS; CDR2 reads YFSETQ. V lost 4 bases to trimming and J lost 2 bases, with 18 bases between them. The CDR3 nucleotides read TGCGCCAGCAGCCCGACTTCTACAGTAACAAACACTGAAGCTTTCTTT. This gives the protein CASSPTSTVTNTEAFF.

The V and J genes are TRBV27 and TRBJ1-1; weak D call: TRBD1 (6 bases). This CDR3 contains 17 residues. The V gene lost 6 bases and the J gene lost 3 bases, with 23 bases spanning the gap. Germline loops: CDR1 MNHEY, CDR2 SMNVEV (reference sequence). The CDR3 reads CASSPGWGAFGDTEAFF. The CDR3 DNA sequence: TGTGCCAGCAGCCCCGGGTGGGGGGCCTTTGGGGACACTGAAGCTTTCTTT.

The chain couples TRBV19 to TRBJ1-4; weak D call: TRBD1 (5 bases). Between the trimmed V and J ends, which lost 3 bases and 8 bases, there was a span of 13 bases. The CDR3 totals 14 residues. Germline loops: CDR1 LNHDA, CDR2 SQIVND (reference sequence). CDR3 DNA sequence: TGTGCCAGTAGTATGGGGCAGGGAGGCGAAAAACTGTTTTTT. Translation: CASSMGQGGEKLFF.